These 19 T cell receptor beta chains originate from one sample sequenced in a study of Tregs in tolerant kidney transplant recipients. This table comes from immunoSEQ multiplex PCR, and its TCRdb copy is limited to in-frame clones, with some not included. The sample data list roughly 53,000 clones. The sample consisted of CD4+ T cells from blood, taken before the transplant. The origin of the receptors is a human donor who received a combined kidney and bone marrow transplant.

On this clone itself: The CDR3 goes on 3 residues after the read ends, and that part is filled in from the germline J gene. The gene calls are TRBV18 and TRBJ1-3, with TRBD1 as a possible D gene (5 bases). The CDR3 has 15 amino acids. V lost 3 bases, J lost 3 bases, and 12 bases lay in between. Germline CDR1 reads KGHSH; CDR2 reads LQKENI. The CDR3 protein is CASSPPTVNGNTIYF. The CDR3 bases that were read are TGTGCCAGCTCACCGCCGACAGTTAATGGAAACACC.

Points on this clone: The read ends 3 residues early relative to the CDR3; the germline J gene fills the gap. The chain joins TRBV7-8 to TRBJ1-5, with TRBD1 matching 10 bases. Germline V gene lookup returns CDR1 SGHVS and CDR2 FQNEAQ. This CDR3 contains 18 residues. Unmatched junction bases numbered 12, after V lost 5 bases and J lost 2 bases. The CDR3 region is CASSRSRTGGFGNQPQHF. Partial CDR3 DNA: TGTGCCAGCAGCCGGTCGAGGACAGGGGGGTTTGGCAATCAGCCC.

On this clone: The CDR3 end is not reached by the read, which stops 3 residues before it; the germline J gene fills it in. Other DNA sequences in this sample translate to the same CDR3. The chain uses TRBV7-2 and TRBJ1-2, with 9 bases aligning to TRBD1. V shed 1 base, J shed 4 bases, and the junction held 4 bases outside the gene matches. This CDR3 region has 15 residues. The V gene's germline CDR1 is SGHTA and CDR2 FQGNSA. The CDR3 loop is CASSLGPGQGYGYTF. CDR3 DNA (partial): TGTGCCAGCAGCTTAGGCCCGGGACAGGGCTATGGC.

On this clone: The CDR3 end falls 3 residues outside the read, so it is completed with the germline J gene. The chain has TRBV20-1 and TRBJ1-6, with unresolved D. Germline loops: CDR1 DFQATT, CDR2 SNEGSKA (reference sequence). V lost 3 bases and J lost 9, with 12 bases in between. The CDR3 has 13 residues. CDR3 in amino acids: CSASIGSGSPLHF. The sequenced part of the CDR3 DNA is TGCAGTGCTAGTATAGGGAGCGGTTCACCC.

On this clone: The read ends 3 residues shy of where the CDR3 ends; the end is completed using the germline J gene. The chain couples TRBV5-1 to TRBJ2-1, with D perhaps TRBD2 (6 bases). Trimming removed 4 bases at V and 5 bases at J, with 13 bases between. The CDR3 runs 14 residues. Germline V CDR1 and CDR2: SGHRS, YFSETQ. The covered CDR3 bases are TGCGCCAGCAGCCGAATGGGACTTAACAATGAG. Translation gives CASSRMGLNNE. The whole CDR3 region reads CASSRMGLNNEQFF.

The CDR3 DNA, read in part, is TGTGCCAGCTCACCCGCCACCAGGTCAAGGGGGTCCTACGAG. This encodes CASSPATRSRGSYE. The whole CDR3 protein is CASSPATRSRGSYEQYF. The chain is built from TRBV18 and TRBJ2-7; perhaps TRBD1 as D (6 bases). The read is 3 residues too short to cover the CDR3 end, so that end is filled in from the germline J gene. V was pared by 3 bases and J by 1 base, with 19 bases between. CDR1 is KGHSH and CDR2 is LQKENI in the germline V gene. This CDR3 region has 17 residues.

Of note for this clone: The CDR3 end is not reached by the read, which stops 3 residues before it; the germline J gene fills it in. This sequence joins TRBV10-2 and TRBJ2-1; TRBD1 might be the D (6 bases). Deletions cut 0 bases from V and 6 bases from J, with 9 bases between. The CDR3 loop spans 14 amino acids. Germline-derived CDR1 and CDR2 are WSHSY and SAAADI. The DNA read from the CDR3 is TGCGCCAGCAGTGAGTCAGGACAGATCAATGAG. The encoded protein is CASSESGQINE. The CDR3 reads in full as CASSESGQINEQFF.

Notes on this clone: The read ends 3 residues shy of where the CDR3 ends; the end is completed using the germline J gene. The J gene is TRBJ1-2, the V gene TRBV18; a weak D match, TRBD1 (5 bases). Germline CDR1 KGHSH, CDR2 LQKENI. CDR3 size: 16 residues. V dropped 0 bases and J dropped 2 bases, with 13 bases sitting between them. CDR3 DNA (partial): TGTGCCAGCTCACCACCCGGGACTGGAAGGAACTATGGC. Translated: CASSPPGTGRNYG. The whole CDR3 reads CASSPPGTGRNYGYTF.

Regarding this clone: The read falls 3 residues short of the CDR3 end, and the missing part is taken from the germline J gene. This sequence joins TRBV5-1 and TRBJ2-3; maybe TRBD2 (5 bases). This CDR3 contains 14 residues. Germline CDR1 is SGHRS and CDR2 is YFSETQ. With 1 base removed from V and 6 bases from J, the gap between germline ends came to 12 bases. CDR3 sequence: CASSLTGFTDTQYF. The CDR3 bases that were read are TGCGCCAGCAGCTTGACGGGGTTCACGGATACG.

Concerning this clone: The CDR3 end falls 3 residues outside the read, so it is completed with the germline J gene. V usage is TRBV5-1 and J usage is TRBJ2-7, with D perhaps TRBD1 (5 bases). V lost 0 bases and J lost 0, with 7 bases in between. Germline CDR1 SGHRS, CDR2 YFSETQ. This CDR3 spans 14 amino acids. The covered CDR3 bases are TGCGCCAGCAGCTTGGACAGGAACTCCTACGAG. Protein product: CASSLDRNSYE. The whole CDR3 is CASSLDRNSYEQYF.

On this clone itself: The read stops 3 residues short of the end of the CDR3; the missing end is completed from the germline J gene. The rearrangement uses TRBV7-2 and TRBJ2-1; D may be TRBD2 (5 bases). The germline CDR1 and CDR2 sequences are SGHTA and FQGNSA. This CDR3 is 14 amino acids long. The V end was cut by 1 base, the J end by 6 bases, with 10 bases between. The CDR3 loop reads CASSLVATPNEQFF. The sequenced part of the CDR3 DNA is TGTGCCAGCAGCTTAGTAGCGACTCCCAATGAG. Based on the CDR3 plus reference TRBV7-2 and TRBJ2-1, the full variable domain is GAGVSQSPSNKVTEKGKDVELRCDPISGHTALYWYRQSLGQGLEFLIYFQGNSAPDKSGLPSDRFSAERTGGSVSTLTIQRTQQEDSAVYLCASSLVATPNEQFFGPGTRLTVL.

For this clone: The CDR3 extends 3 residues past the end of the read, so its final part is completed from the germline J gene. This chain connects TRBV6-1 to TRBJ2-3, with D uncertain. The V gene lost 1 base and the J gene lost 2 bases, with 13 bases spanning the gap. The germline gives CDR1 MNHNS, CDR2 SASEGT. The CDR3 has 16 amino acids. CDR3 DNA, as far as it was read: TGTGCCAGCAGTGAAGACTACTTGATACACACAGATACG. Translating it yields CASSEDYLIHTDT. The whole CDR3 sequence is CASSEDYLIHTDTQYF.

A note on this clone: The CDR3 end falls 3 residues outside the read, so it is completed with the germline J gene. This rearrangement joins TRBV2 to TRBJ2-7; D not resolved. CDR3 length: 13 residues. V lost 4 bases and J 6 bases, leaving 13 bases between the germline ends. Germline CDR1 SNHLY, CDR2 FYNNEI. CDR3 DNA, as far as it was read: TGTGCCAGCAGTGTGGTAGATCTTGGCGAG. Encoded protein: CASSVVDLGE. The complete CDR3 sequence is CASSVVDLGEQYF.

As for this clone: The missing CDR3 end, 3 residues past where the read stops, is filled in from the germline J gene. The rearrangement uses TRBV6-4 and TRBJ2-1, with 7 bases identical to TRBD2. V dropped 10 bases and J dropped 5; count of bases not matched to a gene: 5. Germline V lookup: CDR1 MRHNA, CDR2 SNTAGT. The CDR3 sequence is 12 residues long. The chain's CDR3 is CATSAGDNEQFF. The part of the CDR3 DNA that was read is TGTGCCACCTCGGCGGGGGACAATGAG.

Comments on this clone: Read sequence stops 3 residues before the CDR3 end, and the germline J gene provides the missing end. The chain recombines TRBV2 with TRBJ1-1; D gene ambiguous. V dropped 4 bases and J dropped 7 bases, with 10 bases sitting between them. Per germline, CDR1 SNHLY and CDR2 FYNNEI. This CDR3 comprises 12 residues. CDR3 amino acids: CASSVFYGEAFF. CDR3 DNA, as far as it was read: TGTGCCAGCAGTGTTTTTTACGGTGAA.

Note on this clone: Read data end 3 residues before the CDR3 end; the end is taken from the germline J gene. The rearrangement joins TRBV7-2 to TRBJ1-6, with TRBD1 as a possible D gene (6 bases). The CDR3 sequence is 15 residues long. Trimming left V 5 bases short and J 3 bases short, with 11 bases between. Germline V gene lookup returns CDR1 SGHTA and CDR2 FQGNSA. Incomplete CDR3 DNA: TGTGCCAGCAGCCCAGGGGTAAACTATAATTCACCC. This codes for CASSPGVNYNSP. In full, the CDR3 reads CASSPGVNYNSPLHF. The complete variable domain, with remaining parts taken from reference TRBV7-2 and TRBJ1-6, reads GAGVSQSPSNKVTEKGKDVELRCDPISGHTALYWYRQSLGQGLEFLIYFQGNSAPDKSGLPSDRFSAERTGGSVSTLTIQRTQQEDSAVYLCASSPGVNYNSPLHFGNGTRLTVT.

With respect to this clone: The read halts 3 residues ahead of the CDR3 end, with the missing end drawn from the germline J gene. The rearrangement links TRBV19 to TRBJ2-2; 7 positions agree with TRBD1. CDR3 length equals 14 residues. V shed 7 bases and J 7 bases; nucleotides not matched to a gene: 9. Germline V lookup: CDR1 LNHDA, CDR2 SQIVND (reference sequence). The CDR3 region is CASTHYRGHGELFF. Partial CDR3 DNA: TGTGCCAGTACCCATTACAGGGGCCACGGGGAG.

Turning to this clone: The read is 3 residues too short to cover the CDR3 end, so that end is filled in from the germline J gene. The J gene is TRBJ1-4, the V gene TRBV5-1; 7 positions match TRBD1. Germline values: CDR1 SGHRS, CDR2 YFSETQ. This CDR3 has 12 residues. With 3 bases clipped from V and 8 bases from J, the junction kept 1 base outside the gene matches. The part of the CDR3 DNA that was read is TGCGCCAGCAGCTCACAGGGGGAAAAA. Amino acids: CASSSQGEK. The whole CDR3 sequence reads CASSSQGEKLFF.

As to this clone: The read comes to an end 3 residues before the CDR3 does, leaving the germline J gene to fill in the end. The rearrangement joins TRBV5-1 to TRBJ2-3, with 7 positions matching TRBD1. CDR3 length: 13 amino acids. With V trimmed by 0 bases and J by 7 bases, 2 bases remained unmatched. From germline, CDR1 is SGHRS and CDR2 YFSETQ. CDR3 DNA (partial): TGCGCCAGCAGCTTGGAGGGACAGCATACG. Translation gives CASSLEGQHT. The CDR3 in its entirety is CASSLEGQHTQYF.